A single TCR beta chain is shown here with its context. This record belongs to a study of blood T cell repertoires in COVID-19. Unmatched junction bases numbered 4, after V lost 0 bases and J lost 3 bases. This CDR3 comprises 15 residues. CDR1 is SGHAT, CDR2 FQNNGV, per germline. In the authors' methods: For nucleated cells, counts were estimated from reference gene primer amplification. Clones were sequenced by immunoSEQ multiplex PCR, and TCRdb holds only the in-frame ones, with some missing. V, J and clone size reflect that table, while D and trimming were determined from the DNA. The sample yields approximately 100,000 clones, less than 90% seen once.

The material sequenced was peripheral blood. This receptor was taken from a woman aged 55-75 years with acute or convalescent COVID-19. The chain carries TRBV11-2 and TRBJ1-2; 7 nucleotides line up with TRBD1. The CDR3 DNA is TGTGCCAGCAGCTTAGATGGGACAGCCTACTATGGCTACACCTTC. Translating gives CASSLDGTAYYGYTF.